These 14 T cell receptor beta chains were all obtained from the same sample, sequenced in a study of CD8 T cells in ankylosing spondylitis (dated by TCRdb to 2016 to 2017). The protocol used for the library was 5' RACE. The instrument given in TCRdb is Illumina HiSeq 2500. TCRdb ran its own pipeline on the public reads, namely fastp trimming at Q25 and MiXCR clone calling, and kept in-frame beta chains. Each CDR3 protein appears once, grouped with its most common genes and DNA. For this sample the table gives some 140,000 distinct CDR3 sequences, of which approximately 10% were detected only once. Jointly, the top ten make up around 4.1% of the sample. Sequencing input: blood, either unsorted or a sorted T cell fraction (not recorded which). The source is a female donor with ankylosing spondylitis or in good health (not recorded which).

This clonotype occurred many times. V gene TRBV2 combines with J gene TRBJ2-2; D not resolved. Per germline, CDR1 SNHLY and CDR2 FYNNEI. V shed 5 bases and J shed 6 bases, with 7 bases lying between them. The CDR3 extends over 12 amino acids. CDR3 sequence (DNA): TGTGCCAGCAGTTACATTCCCGGGGAGCTGTTTTTT. As protein: CASSYIPGELFF.

Many counts were recorded for this clonotype. The chain employs TRBV20-1 and TRBJ2-7; tentatively, D is TRBD1 or TRBD2 (5 bases each). In germline, CDR1 is DFQATT, CDR2 SNEGSKA (reference sequence). CDR3 length equals 15 residues. Trimming stripped 2 bases from V and 2 bases from J, with 16 bases between. The CDR3 region is CSARKPGRSTYEQYF. CDR3 DNA sequence: TGCAGTGCTAGAAAACCGGGACGGTCTACCTACGAGCAGTACTTC.

The chain joins TRBV3-1 to TRBJ2-1; 9 bases are a match to TRBD2. Germline CDR1 is LGHDT and CDR2 is YNNKEL (reference sequence). This CDR3 comprises 14 residues. The ends lost 1 base at V and 6 bases at J; junction bases unmatched: 1. CDR3 sequence: CASSQGRGGNEQFF. CDR3 in DNA: TGTGCCAGCAGCCAAGGGCGGGGGGGCAATGAGCAGTTCTTC.

The sample holds many counts of this clonotype. The chain couples TRBV20-1 to TRBJ2-1, with 9 nucleotides matching TRBD2. The CDR3 spans 14 residues. Germline values: CDR1 DFQATT, CDR2 SNEGSKA (reference sequence). The J segment lost 5 bases and the V segment lost 3 bases, leaving 5 bases of the junction unmatched. The CDR3: CSARNLAGNNEQFF. CDR3 in DNA: TGCAGTGCTAGGAATCTAGCGGGGAACAATGAGCAGTTCTTC.

This clonotype was seen many times. The chain combines TRBV5-1 with TRBJ2-1; tentatively, D is TRBD1 (6 bases). The V gene's germline CDR1 is SGHRS and CDR2 YFSETQ. The length of the CDR3 is 15 residues. V lost 4 bases to trimming and J lost 3 bases, with 14 bases between them. CDR3 nucleotides: TGCGCCAGCAGCCTCGGGACACTGGACTACAATGAGCAGTTCTTC. Translated, it gives CASSLGTLDYNEQFF.

This clonotype was recorded at least ten times. The genes are TRBV12-3 or TRBV12-4 and TRBJ1-2; D is undetermined. The CDR3 has 13 amino acids. The V and J ends lost 7 bases and 2 bases respectively, with 11 bases between them. CDR3 in amino acids: CASTRGGNYGYTF. The CDR3, as DNA: TGTGCCAGCACCCGAGGAGGGAACTATGGCTACACCTTC.

This clonotype was picked up many times. The chain carries TRBV12-3 or TRBV12-4 and TRBJ1-5; D is possibly TRBD1 (6 bases). V lost 7 bases to trimming and J lost 0 bases, with 10 bases between them. The CDR3 loop spans 14 amino acids. CDR3 sequence reads: CASKKGVSNQPQHF. For the CDR3, the DNA is TGTGCCAGCAAAAAGGGGGTTAGCAATCAGCCCCAGCATTTT.

V is TRBV11-2 and J is TRBJ2-5; TRBD2 is a possible D gene (5 bases). V lost 1 base to trimming and J lost 2 bases, with 11 bases between them. Germline values: CDR1 SGHAT, CDR2 FQNNGV. CDR3 length: 15 residues. CDR3 in DNA: TGTGCCAGCAGCTTAGGAGGTAGCGTACAAGAGACCCAGTACTTC. This translates into CASSLGGSVQETQYF.

The sample holds many counts of this clonotype. The chain joins TRBV4-2 to TRBJ1-1, with a tentative D call TRBD1 (6 bases). Germline V lookup: CDR1 LGHNA, CDR2 YNFKEQ. The CDR3 is 15 amino acids. V shed 0 bases and J shed 7 bases, with 15 bases lying between them. CDR3 loop: CASSQDLGGGGEAFF. The CDR3 DNA is TGTGCCAGCAGCCAAGATCTTGGAGGGGGGGGTGAAGCTTTCTTT.

This clonotype has ten or more counts. The V call is TRBV12-3 or TRBV12-4, the J call TRBJ2-2, with no clear D. The length of the CDR3 is 13 residues. The V end lost 6 bases, the J end lost 1 base, and 6 bases lay between the germline ends. CDR3 bases: TGTGCCAGCAGGGTTAAGAACACCGGGGAGCTGTTTTTT. Translated, it gives CASRVKNTGELFF.

This clonotype was detected many times. This chain links TRBV6-1 with TRBJ2-7; 8 bases fit TRBD2. The junction had 6 bases not matched to a gene; V was cut back by 2 bases and J by 3 bases. The CDR3 length is 15 residues. Germline V gene lookup returns CDR1 MNHNS and CDR2 SASEGT. Here the CDR3 reads CASSERTSGRYEQYF. In nucleotides, the CDR3 is TGTGCCAGCAGTGAACGAACTAGCGGACGCTACGAGCAGTACTTC.

This clonotype was detected ten times or more. The rearrangement uses TRBV12-3 or TRBV12-4 and TRBJ1-4; 9 nucleotides line up with TRBD1. Trimming cost V 5 bases and J 8 bases; bases outside gene matches: 6. This CDR3 comprises 14 residues. As DNA, the CDR3 is TGTGCCAGCAGTCTAGGGACAGGGCCCGAAAAACTGTTTTTT. Protein sequence: CASSLGTGPEKLFF.

This clonotype was seen ten or more times. The chain employs TRBV6-6 and TRBJ1-5; no clear D. Germline V gives CDR1 MNHNY, CDR2 SVGAGI (reference sequence). CDR3 length: 17 amino acids. Deletions cut 6 bases from V and 2 bases from J, with 20 bases between. This CDR3 is CASSRFPGTGGNQPQHF. The CDR3 coding sequence is TGTGCCAGCAGCCGCTTCCCGGGTACTGGGGGCAATCAGCCCCAGCATTTT.

This clonotype has a handful of counts. This rearrangement joins TRBV12-3 or TRBV12-4 to TRBJ1-2; D is undetermined. This CDR3 has 14 amino acids. V was shortened by 5 bases and J by 6 bases, with 16 bases between the two germline ends. As DNA, the CDR3 is TGTGCCAGCAGTCCTATCTCCGGGAGGGATGGCTACACCTTC. This translates into CASSPISGRDGYTF.